In this sample, the clone carrying this TCR beta chain turned up many times. Its antigen is undetermined. V lost 3 bases to trimming and J lost 5 bases; unmatched junction nucleotides: 2. CDR3 length: 13 amino acids. CDR1 and CDR2 from the germline V gene are GTSNPN and SVGIG (reference sequence). The data derive from a study of prognosis after radiotherapy for stage I lung cancer. Study-level information: Among seven or eight patients the tumors were squamous cell carcinoma, and among more than ten they were adenocarcinoma. Regarding the study as a whole: Differing TRBV and TRBJ gene usage was reportedly seen between patients with and without metastases. A drop in unique TCR clone counts was seen after stereotactic body radiation therapy, median about 9,700 versus 6,500.

Two-round multiplex PCR on genomic DNA was the method by which TCR beta CDR3 was amplified. With primers specific to each TRBV and TRBJ gene, the first-round PCR was performed. TCRdb processed the multiplex PCR reads anew with MiXCR; each CDR3 protein has one entry. Of fewer than 40,000 distinct CDR3 sequences detected, 40% to 55% appear once; the ten largest clones hold about 15%. Source: PBMCs, taken before or after stereotactic body radiation therapy (not recorded which). This sequence originates from a donor over 45 with non-small cell lung cancer. The rearrangement joins TRBV30 to TRBJ2-5; 11 bases map to TRBD1. The CDR3 nucleotides read TGTGCCTGGAGGGACAGGGGGCTGGAGACCCAGTACTTC. Its translation is CAWRDRGLETQYF.